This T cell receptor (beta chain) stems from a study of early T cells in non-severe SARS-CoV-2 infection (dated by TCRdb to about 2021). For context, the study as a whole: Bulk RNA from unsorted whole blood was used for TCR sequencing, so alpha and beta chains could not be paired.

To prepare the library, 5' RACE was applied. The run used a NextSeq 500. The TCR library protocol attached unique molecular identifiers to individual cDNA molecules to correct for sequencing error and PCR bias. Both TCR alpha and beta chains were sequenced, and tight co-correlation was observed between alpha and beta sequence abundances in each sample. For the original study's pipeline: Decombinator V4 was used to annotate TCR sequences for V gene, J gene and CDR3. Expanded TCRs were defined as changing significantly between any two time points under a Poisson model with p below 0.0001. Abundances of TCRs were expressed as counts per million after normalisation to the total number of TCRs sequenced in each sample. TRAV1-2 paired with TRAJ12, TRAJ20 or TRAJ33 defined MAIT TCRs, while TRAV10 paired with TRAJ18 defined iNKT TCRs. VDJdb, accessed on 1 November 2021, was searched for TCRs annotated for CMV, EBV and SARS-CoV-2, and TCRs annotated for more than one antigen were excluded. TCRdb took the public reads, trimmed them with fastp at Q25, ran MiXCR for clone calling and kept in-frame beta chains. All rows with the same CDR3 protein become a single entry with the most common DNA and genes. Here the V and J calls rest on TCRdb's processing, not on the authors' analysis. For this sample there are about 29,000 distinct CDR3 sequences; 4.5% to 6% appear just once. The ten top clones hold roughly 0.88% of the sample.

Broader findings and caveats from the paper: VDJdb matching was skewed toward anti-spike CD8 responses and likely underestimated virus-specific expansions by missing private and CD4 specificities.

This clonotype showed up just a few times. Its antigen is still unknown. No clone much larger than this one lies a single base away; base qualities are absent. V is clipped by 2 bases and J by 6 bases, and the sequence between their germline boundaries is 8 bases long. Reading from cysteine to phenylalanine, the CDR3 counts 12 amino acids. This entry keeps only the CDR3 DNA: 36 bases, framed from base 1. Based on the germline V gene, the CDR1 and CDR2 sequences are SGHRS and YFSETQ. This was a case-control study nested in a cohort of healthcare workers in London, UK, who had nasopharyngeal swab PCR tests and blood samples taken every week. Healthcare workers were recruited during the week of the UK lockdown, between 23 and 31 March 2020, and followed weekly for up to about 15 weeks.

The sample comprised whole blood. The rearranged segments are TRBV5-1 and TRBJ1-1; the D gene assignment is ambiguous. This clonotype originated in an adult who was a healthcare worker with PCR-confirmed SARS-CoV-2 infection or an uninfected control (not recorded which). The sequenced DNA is TGCGCCAGCAGCTTACTGGGTCCTGAAGCTTTCTTT. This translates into CASSLLGPEAFF.